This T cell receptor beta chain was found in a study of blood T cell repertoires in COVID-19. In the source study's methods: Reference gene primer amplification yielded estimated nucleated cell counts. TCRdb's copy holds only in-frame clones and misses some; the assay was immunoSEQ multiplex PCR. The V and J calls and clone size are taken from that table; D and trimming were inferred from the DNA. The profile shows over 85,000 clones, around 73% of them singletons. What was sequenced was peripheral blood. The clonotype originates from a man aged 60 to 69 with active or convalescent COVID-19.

This CDR3 is CASSVGGDRTGELFF. DNA of the CDR3: TGTGCCAGCAGCGTAGGGGGGGATCGCACCGGGGAGCTGTTTTTT. This rearrangement joins TRBV9 to TRBJ2-2, with D maybe TRBD2 (6 bases). Trimming took 0 bases from V and 4 from J, leaving 10 bases between them. The CDR3 totals 15 residues. Germline CDR1 and CDR2: SGDLS and YYNGEE.